Below are 14 T cell receptor beta chains sequenced from a single sample in a study of PD-1 blockade in classical Hodgkin lymphoma. Every patient had relapsed following autologous stem cell transplantation, and cohorts differed in brentuximab vedotin exposure. Magnetic negative selection was used to purify CD4+ T cells from thawed PBMCs. The data were produced by immunoSEQ multiplex PCR, yet TCRdb's version contains in-frame clones alone and is incomplete. The data hold tens of thousands of clones, with around 84% observed a single time. The sample in question was CD4+ T cells from blood, obtained at baseline. These receptors were collected from a human donor with classical Hodgkin lymphoma.

The chain is built from TRBV27 and TRBJ1-2; 9 positions agree with TRBD1. The CDR3 is made up of 16 amino acids. Germline CDR1 reads MNHEY; CDR2 reads SMNVEV (reference sequence). After removal of 0 bases from V and 2 bases from J, the junction contained 4 bases not matched to a gene. Written as DNA, the CDR3 is TGTGCCAGCAGTTTATCCGCGGGACAGGGAAACTATGGCTACACCTTC. Translated: CASSLSAGQGNYGYTF.

For this clone: Germline is not matched at one junction end, which may reflect a read error. This sequence joins TRBV9 and TRBJ2-1; TRBD1 aligns across 8 bases. The CDR3 consists of 16 residues. Germline lookup yields CDR1 SGDLS and CDR2 YYNGEE. The CDR3, as DNA: TGTGCCAGCAGCGTAGCAGGACAGGGCTCCAACAATGAGCAGTTCTTC. Translating it yields CASSVAGQGSNNEQFF.

The J gene is TRBJ2-2, the V gene TRBV19; 8 positions agree with TRBD1. With V trimmed by 6 bases and J by 9 bases, 9 bases remained unmatched. Germline V CDR1 and CDR2: LNHDA, SQIVND (reference sequence). The CDR3 contains 14 residues. DNA of the CDR3: TGTGCCAGTAGCCCCGGACAGGGAAAACGGGAGCTGTTTTTT. This codes for CASSPGQGKRELFF. The full variable domain, in which reference TRBV19 and TRBJ2-2 provide the parts outside the CDR3, is DGGITQSPKYLFRKEGQNVTLSCEQNLNHDAMYWYRQDPGQGLRLIYYSQIVNDFQKGDIAEGYSVSREKKESFPLTVTSAQKNPTAFYLCASSPGQGKRELFFGEGSRLTVL.

This chain uses TRBV5-6 with TRBJ1-6, with D uncertain. This CDR3 contains 14 residues. Trimming took 0 bases from V and 7 from J, leaving 8 bases between them. The germline gives CDR1 SGHDT, CDR2 YYEEEE. DNA of the CDR3: TGTGCCAGCAGCTTGGAGGCAGAAAATTCACCCCTCCACTTT. Its translation is CASSLEAENSPLHF. The whole variable domain, remainder taken from reference TRBV5-6 and TRBJ1-6, is DAGVTQSPTHLIKTRGQQVTLRCSPKSGHDTVSWYQQALGQGPQFIFQYYEEEERQRGNFPDRFSGHQFPNYSSELNVNALLLGDSALYLCASSLEAENSPLHFGNGTRLTVT.

V and J are TRBV9 and TRBJ2-1; 7 bases line up with TRBD2. With 4 bases clipped from V and 15 bases from J, the junction kept 7 bases outside the gene matches. The V gene's germline CDR1 is SGDLS and CDR2 YYNGEE. The CDR3 runs 11 residues. The CDR3 reads CASSPSGGWFF. The CDR3 DNA reads TGTGCCAGCAGCCCCTCCGGGGGGTGGTTCTTC.

The rearrangement links TRBV7-3 to TRBJ2-2; 7 bases are shared with TRBD1. Germline values: CDR1 SGHTA, CDR2 FQGTGA. The trim removed 7 bases at V and 4 bases at J, leaving 15 bases unmatched. This CDR3 comprises 17 residues. The CDR3 DNA reads as TGTGCCAGCACCATACCGACAGGGAAGGGGAGCACCGGGGAGCTGTTTTTT. It translates to CASTIPTGKGSTGELFF.

The rearrangement joins TRBV5-1 to TRBJ2-2; D is possibly TRBD2 (7 bases). From germline, CDR1 is SGHRS and CDR2 YFSETQ. This CDR3 has 14 residues. V was shortened by 2 bases and J by 6 bases, with 11 bases between the two germline ends. In nucleotides, the CDR3 is TGCGCCAGCAGCTTAACAGGGAGGGCCGGGGAGCTGTTTTTT. Its protein is CASSLTGRAGELFF.

V and J are TRBV11-1 and TRBJ1-1; D is ambiguous. V was cut by 2 bases and J by 4 bases, with 11 bases left in between. The CDR3 totals 14 residues. Germline assignment: CDR1 SGHAT and CDR2 FQDESV (reference sequence). CDR3 bases: TGTGCCAGCAGCTTACTAGGGTTCACCACTGAAGCTTTCTTT. Amino acids: CASSLLGFTTEAFF. Using reference TRBV11-1 and TRBJ1-1 for the parts outside the CDR3, the full variable domain is EAEVAQSPRYKITEKSQAVAFWCDPISGHATLYWYRQILGQGPELLVQFQDESVVDDSQLPKDRFSAERLKGVDSTLKIQPAELGDSAMYLCASSLLGFTTEAFFGQGTRLTVV.

This chain uses TRBV5-1 with TRBJ1-2; D not resolved. CDR3 length: 14 residues. Germline CDR1 and CDR2: SGHRS and YFSETQ. Deletions cut 3 bases from V and 10 bases from J, with 19 bases between. In DNA, the CDR3 is TGCGCCAGCAGCTCCCTGACGGATTCCAGAGACTACACCTTC. It is translated as CASSSLTDSRDYTF.

This clone appeared once. The chain has TRBV7-2 and TRBJ1-1; D gene uncertain. Germline-derived CDR1 and CDR2 are SGHTA and FQGNSA. V was shortened by 1 base and J by 1 base, with 19 bases between the two germline ends. There are 18 residues in the CDR3. The CDR3 spells CASSLGGRGASSNTEAFF. Here the CDR3 DNA reads TGTGCCAGCAGCTTAGGCGGGCGGGGTGCAAGTTCGAACACTGAAGCTTTCTTT.

Only one count was recorded for this clone. The junction departs from the called germline gene at one end, perhaps through a read error. The V gene is TRBV5-1, the J gene TRBJ2-1; D tentatively fits TRBD1 or TRBD2 (5 bases each). CDR3 length equals 13 residues. Germline lookup yields CDR1 SGHRS and CDR2 YFSETQ. The CDR3 reads CASSLGQGGEQFF. CDR3 sequence (DNA): TGCGCCAGCAGTTTGGGGCAGGGCGGGGAGCAGTTCTTC.

This clone was observed a single time. In nucleotides, the CDR3 is TGCAGCGTAAGAATGGATACGCAGTATTTT. Its translation: CSVRMDTQYF. The chain links TRBV29-1 to TRBJ2-3; D unclear. This CDR3 region has 10 residues. The V gene lost 6 bases and the J gene lost 6 bases, with 7 bases spanning the gap. Germline V gives CDR1 SQVTM, CDR2 ANQGSEA.

The rearrangement uses TRBV5-1 and TRBJ2-5; 8 bases are shared with TRBD1. Germline assignment: CDR1 SGHRS and CDR2 YFSETQ. This CDR3 has 15 amino acids. J gave up 0 bases and V 2 bases, and 3 bases lay outside the gene matches. The CDR3 reads CASSFQGQDQETQYF. CDR3 nucleotide sequence: TGCGCCAGCAGCTTTCAGGGACAGGACCAAGAGACCCAGTACTTC.

The CDR3 region has the DNA TGTGCCAGCAGCCTTCGGGGACAGGGGGCATTGGCTGAAGCTTTCTTT. This sequence encodes CASSLRGQGALAEAFF. V usage is TRBV9 and J usage is TRBJ1-1; the match to TRBD1 covers 12 bases. This CDR3 contains 16 residues. The germline V gene has CDR1 SGDLS and CDR2 YYNGEE. V lost 4 bases, J lost 6 bases, and 10 bases stayed unmatched.